The rows below give T cell receptor beta chains drawn from one sample of a study of T cell repertoires in cytomegalovirus infection. TCRdb processed the reads anew with MiXCR; each CDR3 protein has one entry. The table has around 900,000 distinct CDR3 sequences, approximately 33% seen once. Their cognate antigens are unknown. The sequencing here drew on cultured CD8+ T cells from PBMCs, taken from culture after CMV antigen stimulation. The origin of the receptors is a human donor in good health (CMV status not recorded). Some clones in this sample may be carry-over from other donors' samples. CDR3s include the opening cysteine and the closing phenylalanine or tryptophan. D genes are given only for firm matches. Clone size is not always given. Where it is, it says once, few, many or a class for expanded clones.

TRBV24-1	TRBJ2-5	few	.	CATSEGRQETQYF	TGTGCCACCAGTGAGGGTAGGCAAGAGACCCAGTACTTC
TRBV27	TRBJ2-1	.	.	CASSLFDTYNEQFF	TGTGCCAGCAGTCTCTTCGACACCTACAATGAGCAGTTCTTC
TRBV7-2	TRBJ2-1	.	.	CASRSLGDIEFF	TGTGCCAGCAGATCTCTGGGGGACATCGAGTTCTTC
TRBV7-9	TRBJ2-1	few	TRBD2	CASNKGAGTYNEQFF	TGTGCCAGCAACAAAGGAGCGGGAACTTACAATGAGCAGTTCTTC
TRBV10-3	TRBJ2-2	few	TRBD2	CAIRLAGRHTGELFF	TGTGCCATCAGGCTAGCGGGGAGGCACACCGGGGAGCTGTTTTTT
TRBV27	TRBJ1-6	few	.	CASSFLHTGESTYNSPLHF	TGTGCCAGCAGTTTCCTTCATACCGGGGAGTCTACCTATAATTCACCCCTCCACTTT
TRBV10-3	TRBJ2-5	few	.	CAISEKGGVETQYF	TGTGCCATCAGTGAGAAGGGGGGAGTCGAGACCCAGTACTTC
TRBV7-6	TRBJ2-5	few	TRBD2	CASSLDPLAGGLEETQYF	TGTGCCAGCAGCTTAGACCCCCTAGCGGGGGGGCTTGAAGAGACCCAGTACTTC
TRBV27	TRBJ1-1	few	.	CASSPGVWTEAFF	TGTGCCAGCAGTCCAGGGGTTTGGACTGAAGCTTTCTTT
TRBV4-1	TRBJ1-1	few	.	CASSQGKGDEAFF	TGCGCCAGCAGCCAGGGAAAAGGAGATGAAGCTTTCTTT
TRBV25-1	TRBJ1-1	.	.	CASMREWYTEAFF	TGTGCCAGCATGCGGGAGTGGTACACTGAAGCTTTCTTT
TRBV4-2	TRBJ1-4	.	.	CASTPGYRYEKLFF	TGTGCCAGCACACCCGGCTACCGTTATGAAAAACTGTTTTTT